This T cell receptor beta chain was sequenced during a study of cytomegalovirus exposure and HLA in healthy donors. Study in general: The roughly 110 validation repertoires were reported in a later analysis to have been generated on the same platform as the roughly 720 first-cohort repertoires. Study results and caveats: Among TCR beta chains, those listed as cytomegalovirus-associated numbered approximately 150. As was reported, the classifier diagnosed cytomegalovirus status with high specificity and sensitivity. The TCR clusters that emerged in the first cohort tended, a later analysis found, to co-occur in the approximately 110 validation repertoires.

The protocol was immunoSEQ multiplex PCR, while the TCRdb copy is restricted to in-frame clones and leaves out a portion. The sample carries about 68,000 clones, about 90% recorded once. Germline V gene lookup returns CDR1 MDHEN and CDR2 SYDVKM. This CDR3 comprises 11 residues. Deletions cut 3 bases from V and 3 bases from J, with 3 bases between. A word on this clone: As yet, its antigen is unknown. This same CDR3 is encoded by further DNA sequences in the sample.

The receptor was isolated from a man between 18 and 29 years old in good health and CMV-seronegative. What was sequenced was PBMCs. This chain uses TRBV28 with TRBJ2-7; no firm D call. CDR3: CASSFRYEQYF. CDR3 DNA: TGTGCCAGCAGTTTCCGCTACGAGCAGTACTTC.